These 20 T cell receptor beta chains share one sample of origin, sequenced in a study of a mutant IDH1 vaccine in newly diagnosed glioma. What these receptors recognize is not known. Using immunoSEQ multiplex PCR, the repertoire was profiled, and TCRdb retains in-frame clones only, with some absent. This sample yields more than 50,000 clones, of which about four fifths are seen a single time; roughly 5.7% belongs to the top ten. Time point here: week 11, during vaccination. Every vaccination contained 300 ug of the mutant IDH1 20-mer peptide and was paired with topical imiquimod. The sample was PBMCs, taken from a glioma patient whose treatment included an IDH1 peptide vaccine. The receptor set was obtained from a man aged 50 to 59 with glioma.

The CDR3 nucleotides read TGTGCCAGCAGTTACTCGAGAAGGACAATTTACGAGCAGTACTTC. This codes for CASSYSRRTIYEQYF. This chain joins TRBV6-5 and TRBJ2-7; a possible D gene is TRBD1 (5 bases). The V end was cut by 0 bases, the J end by 4 bases, with 13 bases between. The germline gives CDR1 MNHEY, CDR2 SVGAGI. The CDR3 sequence is 15 residues long.

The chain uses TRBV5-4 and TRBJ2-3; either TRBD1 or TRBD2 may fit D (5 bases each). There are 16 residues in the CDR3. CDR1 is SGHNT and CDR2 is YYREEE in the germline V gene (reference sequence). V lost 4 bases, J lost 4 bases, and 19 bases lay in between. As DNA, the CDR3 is TGTGCCAGCAGCCGTCCGACGGGGCCGGGATCAGATACGCAGTATTTT. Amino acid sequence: CASSRPTGPGSDTQYF.

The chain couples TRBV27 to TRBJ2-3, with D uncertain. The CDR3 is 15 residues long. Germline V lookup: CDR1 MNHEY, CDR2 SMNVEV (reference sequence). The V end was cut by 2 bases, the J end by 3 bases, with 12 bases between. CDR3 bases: TGTGCCAGCAGTTTAAACGGCCCTGGGACAGATACGCAGTATTTT. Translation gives CASSLNGPGTDTQYF.

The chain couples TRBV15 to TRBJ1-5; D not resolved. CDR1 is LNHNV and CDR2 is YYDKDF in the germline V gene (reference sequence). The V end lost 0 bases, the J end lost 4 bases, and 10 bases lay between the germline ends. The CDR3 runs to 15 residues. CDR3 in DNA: TGTGCCACCAGCAGAGATGGGCAACCAAATCAGCCCCAGCATTTT. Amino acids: CATSRDGQPNQPQHF.

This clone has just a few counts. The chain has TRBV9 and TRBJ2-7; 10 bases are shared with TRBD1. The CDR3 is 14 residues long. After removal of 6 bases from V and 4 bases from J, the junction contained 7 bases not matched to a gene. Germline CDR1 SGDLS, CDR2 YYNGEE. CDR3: CASITRGQGYEQYF. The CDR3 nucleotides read TGTGCCAGCATTACCCGGGGACAGGGGTACGAGCAGTACTTC.

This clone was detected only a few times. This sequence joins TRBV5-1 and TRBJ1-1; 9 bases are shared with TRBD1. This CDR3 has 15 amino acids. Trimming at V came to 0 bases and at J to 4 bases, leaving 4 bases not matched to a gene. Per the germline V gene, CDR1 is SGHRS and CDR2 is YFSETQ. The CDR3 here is CASSLAMDRGTEAFF. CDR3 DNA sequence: TGCGCCAGCAGCTTGGCCATGGACAGGGGCACTGAAGCTTTCTTT.

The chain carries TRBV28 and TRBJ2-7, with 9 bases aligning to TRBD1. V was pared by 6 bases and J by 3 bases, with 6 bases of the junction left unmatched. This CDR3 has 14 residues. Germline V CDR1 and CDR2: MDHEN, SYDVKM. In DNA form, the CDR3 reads TGTGCCAGCAGAGGACAGGGGACCGGCTACGAGCAGTACTTC. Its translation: CASRGQGTGYEQYF.

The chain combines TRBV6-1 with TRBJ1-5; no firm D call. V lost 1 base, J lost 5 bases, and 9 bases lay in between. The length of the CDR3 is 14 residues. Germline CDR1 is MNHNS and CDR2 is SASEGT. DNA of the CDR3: TGTGCCAGCAGTGAAGGATACGTCGATCAGCCCCAGCATTTT. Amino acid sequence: CASSEGYVDQPQHF.

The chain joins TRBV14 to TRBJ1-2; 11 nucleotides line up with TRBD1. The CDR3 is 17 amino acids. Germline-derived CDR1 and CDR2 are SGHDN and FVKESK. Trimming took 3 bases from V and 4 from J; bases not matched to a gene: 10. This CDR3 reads CASSHRPGQGDFYGYTF. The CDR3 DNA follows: TGTGCCAGCAGCCACCGACCGGGACAGGGGGATTTCTATGGCTACACCTTC.

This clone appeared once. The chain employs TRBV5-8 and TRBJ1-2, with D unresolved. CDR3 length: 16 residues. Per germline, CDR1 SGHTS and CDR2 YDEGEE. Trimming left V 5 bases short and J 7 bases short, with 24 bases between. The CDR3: CASRVQVSAPLFGYTF. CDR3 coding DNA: TGTGCCAGCAGGGTCCAAGTGAGCGCCCCTTTATTTGGCTACACCTTC. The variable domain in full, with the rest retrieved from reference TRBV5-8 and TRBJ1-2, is EAGVTQSPTHLIKTRGQQATLRCSPISGHTSVYWYQQALGLGLQFLLWYDEGEERNRGNFPPRFSGRQFPNYSSELNVNALELEDSALYLCASRVQVSAPLFGYTFGSGTRLTVV.

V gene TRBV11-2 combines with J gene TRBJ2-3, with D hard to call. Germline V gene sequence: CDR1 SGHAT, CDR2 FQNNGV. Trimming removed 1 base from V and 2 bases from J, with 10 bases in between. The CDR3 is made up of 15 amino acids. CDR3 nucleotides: TGTGCCAGCAGCTTAGGCCATATTTCCACAGATACGCAGTATTTT. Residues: CASSLGHISTDTQYF.

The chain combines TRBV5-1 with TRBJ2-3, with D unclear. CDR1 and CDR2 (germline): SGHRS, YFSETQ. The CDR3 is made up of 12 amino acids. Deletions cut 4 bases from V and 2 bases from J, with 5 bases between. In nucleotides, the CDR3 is TGCGCCAGCAGCCCAAACACAGATACGCAGTATTTT. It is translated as CASSPNTDTQYF.

The CDR3 here is CASSFTGGYGYTF. For the CDR3, the DNA is TGTGCCAGCAGTTTCACAGGGGGTTACGGCTACACCTTC. The chain recombines TRBV28 with TRBJ1-2; 8 bases map to TRBD1. The CDR3 is made up of 13 amino acids. CDR1 MDHEN and CDR2 SYDVKM come from the germline V gene. V dropped 3 bases and J dropped 8; count of bases not matched to a gene: 5.

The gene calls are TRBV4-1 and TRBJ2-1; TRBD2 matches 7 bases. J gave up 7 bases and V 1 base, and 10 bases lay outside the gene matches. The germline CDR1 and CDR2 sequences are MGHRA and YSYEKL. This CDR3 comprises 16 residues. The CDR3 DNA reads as TGCGCCAGCAGCCAAGTTGCGGCGGGGGAGGGAAATGAGCAGTTCTTC. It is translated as CASSQVAAGEGNEQFF.

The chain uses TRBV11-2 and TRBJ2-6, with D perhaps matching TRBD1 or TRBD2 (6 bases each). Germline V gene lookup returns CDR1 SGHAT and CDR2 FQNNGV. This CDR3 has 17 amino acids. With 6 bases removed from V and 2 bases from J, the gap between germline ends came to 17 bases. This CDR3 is CASRRIGGGAGANVLTF. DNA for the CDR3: TGTGCCAGCAGACGAATCGGAGGGGGAGCTGGGGCCAACGTCCTGACTTTC. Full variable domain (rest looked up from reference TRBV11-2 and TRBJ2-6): EAGVAQSPRYKIIEKRQSVAFWCNPISGHATLYWYQQILGQGPKLLIQFQNNGVVDDSQLPKDRFSAERLKGVDSTLKIQPAKLEDSAVYLCASRRIGGGAGANVLTFGAGSRLTVL.

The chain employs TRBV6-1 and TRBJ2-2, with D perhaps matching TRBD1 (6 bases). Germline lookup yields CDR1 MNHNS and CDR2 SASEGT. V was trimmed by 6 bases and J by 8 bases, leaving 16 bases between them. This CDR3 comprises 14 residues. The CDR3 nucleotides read TGTGCCAGCAGAAGACAGGCTGTGGAAGGGGAGCTGTTTTTT. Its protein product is CASRRQAVEGELFF.

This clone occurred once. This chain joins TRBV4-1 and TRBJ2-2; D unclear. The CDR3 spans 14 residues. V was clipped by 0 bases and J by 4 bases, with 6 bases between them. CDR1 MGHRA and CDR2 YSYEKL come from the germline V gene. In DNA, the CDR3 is TGCGCCAGCAGCCAAGATAGTCGCACCGGGGAGCTGTTTTTT. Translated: CASSQDSRTGELFF.

The CDR3 here is CASSVAGGLYEQYF. The CDR3 region has the DNA TGTGCCAGCAGTGTGGCGGGGGGGTTGTATGAGCAGTACTTC. V usage is TRBV2 and J usage is TRBJ2-7; 9 bases are a match to TRBD2. Unmatched junction bases numbered 8, after V lost 4 bases and J lost 7 bases. CDR3 size: 14 residues. The germline gives CDR1 SNHLY, CDR2 FYNNEI.

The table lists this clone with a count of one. CDR3 protein: CASSQRTAYNEQFF. In nucleotides, the CDR3 is TGCGCCAGCAGCCAACGGACGGCTTACAATGAGCAGTTCTTC. The rearrangement uses TRBV5-1 and TRBJ2-1; D call uncertain. The germline V gene encodes CDR1 SGHRS and CDR2 YFSETQ. V lost 4 bases and J lost 4, with 12 bases in between. The length of the CDR3 is 14 residues. The full variable domain, rest sourced from reference TRBV5-1 and TRBJ2-1, is KAGVTQTPRYLIKTRGQQVTLSCSPISGHRSVSWYQQTPGQGLQFLFEYFSETQRNKGNFPGRFSGRQFSNSRSEMNVSTLELGDSALYLCASSQRTAYNEQFFGPGTRLTVL.

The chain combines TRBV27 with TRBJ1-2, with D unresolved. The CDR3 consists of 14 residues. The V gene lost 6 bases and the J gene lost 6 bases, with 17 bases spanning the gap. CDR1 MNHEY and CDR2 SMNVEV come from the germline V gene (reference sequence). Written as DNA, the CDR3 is TGTGCCAGCAGACAAACAAGGATGGTGGATGGCTACACCTTC. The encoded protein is CASRQTRMVDGYTF.